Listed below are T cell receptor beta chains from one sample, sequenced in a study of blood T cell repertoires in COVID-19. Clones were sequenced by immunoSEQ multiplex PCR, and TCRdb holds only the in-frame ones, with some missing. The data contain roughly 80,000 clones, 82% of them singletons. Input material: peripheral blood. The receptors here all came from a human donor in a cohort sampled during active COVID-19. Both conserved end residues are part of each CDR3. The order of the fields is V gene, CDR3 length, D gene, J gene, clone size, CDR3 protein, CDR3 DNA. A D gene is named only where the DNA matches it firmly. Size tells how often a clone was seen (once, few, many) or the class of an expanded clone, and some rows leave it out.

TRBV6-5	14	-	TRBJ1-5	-	CASSKTGIPQPQHF	TGTGCCAGCAGCAAAACAGGGATACCTCAGCCCCAGCATTTT
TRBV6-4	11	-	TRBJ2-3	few	CASKSGDTQYF	TGTGCCAGCAAAAGCGGGGATACGCAGTATTTT
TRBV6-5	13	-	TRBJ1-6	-	CASSSIYNSPLHF	TGTGCCAGCAGTTCCATTTATAATTCACCCCTCCACTTT
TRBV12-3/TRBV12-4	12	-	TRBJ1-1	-	CASSPGRTEAFF	TGTGCCAGCAGTCCGGGGAGGACTGAAGCTTTCTTT
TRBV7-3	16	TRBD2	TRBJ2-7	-	CASSLTGGGLELEQYF	TGTGCCAGCAGCTTAACCGGCGGGGGGCTGGAGTTGGAGCAGTACTTC
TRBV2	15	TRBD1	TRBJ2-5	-	CASSIGQGAFETQYF	TGTGCCAGCAGTATAGGACAGGGGGCTTTTGAGACCCAGTACTTC
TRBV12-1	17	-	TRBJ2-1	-	CASSFAGGQGFLNEQFF	TGTGCCAGCAGCTTTGCAGGGGGACAGGGATTTCTCAATGAGCAGTTCTTC
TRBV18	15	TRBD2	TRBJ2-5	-	CASSPQRGVQETQYF	TGTGCCAGCTCACCTCAGCGGGGGGTCCAAGAGACCCAGTACTTC
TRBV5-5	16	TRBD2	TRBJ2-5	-	CASSFKLAGARETQYF	TGTGCCAGCAGCTTCAAACTAGCGGGGGCGAGAGAGACCCAGTACTTC
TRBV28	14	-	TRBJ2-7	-	CASSFGQGTYEQYF	TGTGCCAGCAGTTTTGGTCAGGGAACCTACGAGCAGTACTTC
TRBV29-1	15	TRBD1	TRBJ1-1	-	CSVRSRDRVFTEAFF	TGCAGCGTCCGATCCCGGGACAGGGTTTTCACTGAAGCTTTCTTT
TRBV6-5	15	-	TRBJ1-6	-	CASSYSGRGNSPLHF	TGTGCCAGCAGTTACTCCGGCAGGGGTAATTCACCCCTCCACTTT
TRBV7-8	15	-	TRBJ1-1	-	CASSLGGQLNTEAFF	TGTGCCAGCAGCTTAGGGGGCCAGCTGAACACTGAAGCTTTCTTT
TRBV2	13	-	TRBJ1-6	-	CASSEHGRRPLHF	TGTGCCAGCAGTGAACATGGGAGGAGACCCCTCCACTTT
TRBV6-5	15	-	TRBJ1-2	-	CASSYSGQSDYGYTF	TGTGCCAGCAGTTACTCCGGACAGTCTGACTATGGCTACACCTTC
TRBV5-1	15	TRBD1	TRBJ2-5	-	CASSLGQGPQETQYF	TGCGCCAGCAGCTTGGGACAGGGACCCCAAGAGACCCAGTACTTC
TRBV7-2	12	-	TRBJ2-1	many	CASSPQGWRQFF	TGTGCCAGCAGCCCGCAGGGGTGGAGGCAGTTCTTC
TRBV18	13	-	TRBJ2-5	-	CASSTGQQETQYF	TGTGCCAGCTCAACAGGACAGCAAGAGACCCAGTACTTC
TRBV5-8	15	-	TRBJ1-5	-	CASSVPGNSNQPQHF	TGTGCCAGCAGCGTACCGGGAAATAGCAATCAGCCCCAGCATTTT
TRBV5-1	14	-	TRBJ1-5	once	CASSLEGKDQPQHF	TGCGCCAGCAGCTTGGAGGGGAAGGATCAGCCCCAGCATTTT
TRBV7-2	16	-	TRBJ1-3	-	CASSQSSGRSGNTIYF	TGTGCCAGCAGTCAGTCATCAGGGCGCTCTGGAAACACCATATATTTT
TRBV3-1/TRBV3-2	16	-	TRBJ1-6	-	CASSPNGGVANSPLHF	TGTGCCAGCAGCCCCAATGGGGGGGTTGCGAATTCACCCCTCCACTTT
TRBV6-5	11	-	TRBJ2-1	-	CASSYSGAKFF	TGTGCCAGCAGTTACTCGGGGGCGAAGTTCTTC
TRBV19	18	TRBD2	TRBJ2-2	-	CASSITGGSRFNTGELFF	TGTGCCAGTAGTATAACGGGAGGCTCACGTTTTAACACCGGGGAGCTGTTTTTT
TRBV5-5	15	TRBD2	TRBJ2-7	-	CASSLVSGGAYEQYF	TGTGCCAGCAGCTTGGTCAGCGGGGGAGCTTACGAGCAGTACTTC
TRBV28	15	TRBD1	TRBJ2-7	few	CASSLPGQGSEEQYF	TGTGCCAGCAGTTTACCGGGACAGGGCTCTGAGGAGCAGTACTTC
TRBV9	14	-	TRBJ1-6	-	CASSVGGESSPLHF	TGTGCCAGCAGCGTAGGTGGGGAGAGTTCACCCCTCCACTTT
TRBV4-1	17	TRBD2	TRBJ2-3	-	CASSQGRLAGSTDTQYF	TGCGCCAGCAGCCAAGGGCGACTAGCGGGAAGCACAGATACGCAGTATTTT
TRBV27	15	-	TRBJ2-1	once	CASSLGGGIRNEQFF	TGTGCCAGCAGTTTGGGAGGGGGTATCCGTAATGAGCAGTTCTTC
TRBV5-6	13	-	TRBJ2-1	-	CASSRGSYNEQFF	TGTGCCAGCAGCCGAGGATCCTACAATGAGCAGTTCTTC
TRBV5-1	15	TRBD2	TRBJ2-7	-	CASGRGTTDLGEQYF	TGCGCCAGCGGTCGAGGGACTACCGACCTCGGCGAGCAGTACTTC
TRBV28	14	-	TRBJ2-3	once	CASSGALSTDTQYF	TGTGCCAGCAGTGGGGCCCTCAGCACAGATACGCAGTATTTT
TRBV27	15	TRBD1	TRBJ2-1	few	CASSSKGGWDNEQFF	TGTGCCAGCAGTTCAAAAGGGGGCTGGGACAATGAGCAGTTCTTC
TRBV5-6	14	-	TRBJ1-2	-	CASRVLTGRSGYTF	TGTGCCAGCAGGGTACTGACAGGTAGGAGTGGCTACACCTTC
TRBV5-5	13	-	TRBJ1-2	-	CASSLAGDYGYTF	TGTGCCAGCAGCTTGGCGGGGGACTATGGCTACACCTTC
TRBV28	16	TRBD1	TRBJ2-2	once	CASSPSQGRNTGELFF	TGTGCCAGCAGTCCGTCACAGGGGCGAAACACCGGGGAGCTGTTTTTT
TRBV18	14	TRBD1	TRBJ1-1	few	CASSGGQSVTEAFF	TGTGCCAGCTCAGGGGGACAGTCGGTCACTGAAGCTTTCTTT
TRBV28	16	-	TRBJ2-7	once	CASSGQVGSWSYEQYF	TGTGCCAGCAGTGGCCAGGTTGGGTCTTGGTCCTACGAGCAGTACTTC
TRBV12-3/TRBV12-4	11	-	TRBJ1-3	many	CASRIVDTIYF	TGTGCCAGCAGGATTGTAGACACCATATATTTT
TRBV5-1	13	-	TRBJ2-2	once	CASSDKNTGELFF	TGCGCCAGCAGCGACAAGAACACCGGGGAGCTGTTTTTT
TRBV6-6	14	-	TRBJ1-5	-	CASSRQDTNQPQHF	TGTGCCAGCAGTAGACAGGATACCAATCAGCCCCAGCATTTT
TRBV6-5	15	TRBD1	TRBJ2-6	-	CASRPQGAGANVLTF	TGTGCCAGCAGACCTCAGGGGGCTGGGGCCAACGTCCTGACTTTC
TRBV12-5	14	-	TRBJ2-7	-	CASGSVYGGYEQYF	TGTGCTAGTGGTTCCGTCTACGGAGGCTACGAGCAGTACTTC
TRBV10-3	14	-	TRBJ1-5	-	CAISAGGENQPQHF	TGTGCCATCAGTGCTGGGGGGGAGAATCAGCCCCAGCATTTT
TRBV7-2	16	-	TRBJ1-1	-	CASSSRGRGSGTEAFF	TGTGCCAGCAGCTCCAGGGGCAGGGGCTCAGGCACTGAAGCTTTCTTT
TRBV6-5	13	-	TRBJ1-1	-	CASSYSPQGWAFF	TGTGCCAGCAGTTACTCGCCCCAGGGTTGGGCTTTCTTT
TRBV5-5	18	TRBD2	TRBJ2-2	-	CASSPVGASGGNTGELFF	TGTGCCAGCAGCCCCGTAGGGGCTAGCGGGGGAAACACCGGGGAGCTGTTTTTT
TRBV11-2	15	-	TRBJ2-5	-	CASSLWPRYQETQYF	TGTGCCAGCAGCTTATGGCCCAGGTACCAAGAGACCCAGTACTTC
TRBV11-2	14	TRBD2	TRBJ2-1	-	CASSLMRGGNEQFF	TGTGCCAGCAGCTTAATGCGGGGAGGGAATGAGCAGTTCTTC
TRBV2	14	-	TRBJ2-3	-	CASSESRGTDTQYF	TGTGCCAGCAGTGAGAGTAGGGGAACAGATACGCAGTATTTT
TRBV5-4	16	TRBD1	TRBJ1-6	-	CASSSRDRGLNSPLHF	TGTGCCAGCAGCTCACGGGACAGGGGGCTTAATTCACCCCTCCACTTT
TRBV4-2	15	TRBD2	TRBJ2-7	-	CASSQGLAINYEQYF	TGTGCCAGCAGCCAGGGACTAGCGATTAATTACGAGCAGTACTTC
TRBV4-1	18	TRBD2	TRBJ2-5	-	CASSLTPGRGVFQETQYF	TGCGCCAGCAGCCTTACCCCTGGGCGGGGGGTGTTCCAAGAGACCCAGTACTTC
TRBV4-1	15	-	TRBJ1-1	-	CASSPIPQGGTEAFF	TGCGCCAGCAGCCCAATCCCACAGGGTGGCACTGAAGCTTTCTTT
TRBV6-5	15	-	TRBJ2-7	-	CASSTPRGGSNEQYF	TGTGCCAGCAGCACCCCGCGGGGAGGTAGCAACGAGCAGTACTTC